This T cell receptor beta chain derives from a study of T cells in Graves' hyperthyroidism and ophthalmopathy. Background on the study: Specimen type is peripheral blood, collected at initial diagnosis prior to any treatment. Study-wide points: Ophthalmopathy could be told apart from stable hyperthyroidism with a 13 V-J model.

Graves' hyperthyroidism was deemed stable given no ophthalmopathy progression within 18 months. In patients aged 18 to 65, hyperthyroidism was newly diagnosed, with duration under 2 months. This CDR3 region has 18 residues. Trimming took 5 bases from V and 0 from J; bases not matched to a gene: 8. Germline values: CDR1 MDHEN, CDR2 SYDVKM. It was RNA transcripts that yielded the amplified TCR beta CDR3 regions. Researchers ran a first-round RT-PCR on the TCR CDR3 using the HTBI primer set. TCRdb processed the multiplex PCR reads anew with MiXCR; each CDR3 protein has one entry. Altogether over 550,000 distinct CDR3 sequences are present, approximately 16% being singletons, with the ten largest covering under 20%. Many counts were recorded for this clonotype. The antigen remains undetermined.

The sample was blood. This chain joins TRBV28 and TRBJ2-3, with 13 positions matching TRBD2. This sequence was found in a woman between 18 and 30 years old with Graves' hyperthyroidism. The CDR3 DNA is TGTGCCAGCAGTCCAAGACTAGCGGGAGGATCTAGCACAGATACGCAGTATTTT. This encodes CASSPRLAGGSSTDTQYF. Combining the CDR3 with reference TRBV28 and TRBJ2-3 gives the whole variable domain DVKVTQSSRYLVKRTGEKVFLECVQDMDHENMFWYRQDPGLGLRLIYFSYDVKMKEKGDIPEGYSVSREKKERFSLILESASTNQTSMYLCASSPRLAGGSSTDTQYFGPGTRLTVL.